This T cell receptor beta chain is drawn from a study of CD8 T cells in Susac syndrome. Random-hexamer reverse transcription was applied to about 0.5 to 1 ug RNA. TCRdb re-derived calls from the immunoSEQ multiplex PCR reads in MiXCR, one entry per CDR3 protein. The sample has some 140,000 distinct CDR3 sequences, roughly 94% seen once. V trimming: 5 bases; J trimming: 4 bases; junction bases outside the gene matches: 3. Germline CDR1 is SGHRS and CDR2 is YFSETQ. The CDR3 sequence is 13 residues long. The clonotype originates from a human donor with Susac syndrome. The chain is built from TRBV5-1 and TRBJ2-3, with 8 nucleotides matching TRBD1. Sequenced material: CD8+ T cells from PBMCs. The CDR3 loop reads CASRATGADTQYF. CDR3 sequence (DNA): TGCGCCAGCAGAGCGACAGGGGCAGATACGCAGTATTTT.